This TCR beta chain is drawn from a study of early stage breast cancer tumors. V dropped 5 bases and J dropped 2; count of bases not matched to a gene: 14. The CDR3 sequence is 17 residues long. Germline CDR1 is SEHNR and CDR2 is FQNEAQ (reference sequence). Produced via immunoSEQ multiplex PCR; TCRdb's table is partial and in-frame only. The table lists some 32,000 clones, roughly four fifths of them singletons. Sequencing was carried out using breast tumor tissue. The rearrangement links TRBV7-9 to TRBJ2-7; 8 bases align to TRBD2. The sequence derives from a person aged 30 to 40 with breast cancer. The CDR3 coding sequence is TGTGCCAGCAGCCCCCCCAAAGTCGGAGCGGGGGCCTACGAGCAGTACTTC. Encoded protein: CASSPPKVGAGAYEQYF.